Detailed here is one T cell receptor beta chain. Its antigen is unknown. This record belongs to a study of cytomegalovirus exposure and HLA in healthy donors. Amplification used 60 Vbeta primers and 13 Jbeta primers. Clones were sequenced by immunoSEQ multiplex PCR, and TCRdb holds only the in-frame ones, with some missing. The sample shows roughly 170,000 clones, approximately 81% of them seen only once. Findings and limits, study-wide: Prior analysis indicated that the majority of TCR beta V segments exhibited productivity approximately 87% or approximately 30% of the time. Later examination showed HLA-associated TCR beta chains had greater clonal expansion than equally common others. Researchers had no immune exposure information except CMV serostatus available.

Specimen: PBMCs. This clonotype was obtained from a man aged 25-45 years in good health and CMV-seronegative.

DNA for the CDR3: TGTGCCAGCAGCTTAGGGGTCCCGGGACAATTAGGGCAGTACTTC. Protein product: CASSLGVPGQLGQYF. The chain uses TRBV7-8 and TRBJ2-7; a possible D gene is TRBD1 (6 bases). The CDR3 totals 15 residues. Deletions cut 1 base from V and 9 bases from J, with 19 bases between. Germline V gene sequence: CDR1 SGHVS, CDR2 FQNEAQ.